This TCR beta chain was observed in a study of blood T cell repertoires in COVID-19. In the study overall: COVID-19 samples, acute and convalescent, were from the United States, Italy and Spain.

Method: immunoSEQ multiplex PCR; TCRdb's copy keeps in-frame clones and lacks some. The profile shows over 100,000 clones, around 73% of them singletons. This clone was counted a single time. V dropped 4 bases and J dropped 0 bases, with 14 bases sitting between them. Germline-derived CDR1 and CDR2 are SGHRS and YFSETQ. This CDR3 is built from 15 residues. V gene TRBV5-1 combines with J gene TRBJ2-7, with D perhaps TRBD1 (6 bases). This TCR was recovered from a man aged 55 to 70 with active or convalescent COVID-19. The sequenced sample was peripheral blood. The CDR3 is CASSQTGHSSYEQYF. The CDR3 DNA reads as TGCGCCAGCAGCCAGACAGGCCATAGCTCCTACGAGCAGTACTTC.